This is a list of T cell receptor beta chains from one sample in a study of cytomegalovirus exposure and HLA in healthy donors. The assay was immunoSEQ multiplex PCR, and TCRdb's table has in-frame clones only and misses some. The sample has about 120,000 clones, about 91% seen once. Sequencing was done on a sample of PBMCs. The receptors shown here come from a young man in good health and CMV-seronegative. CDR3s leave out the opening cysteine and the closing phenylalanine or tryptophan. Fields, in order: V gene, CDR3 protein.

TRBV7-9 | ASSSLRSTDTQY
TRBV7-2 | ASSLAPRVSGTGELF
TRBV28 | AISGQAYGYT
TRBV4-1 | ASSQDSGTGANVLT
TRBV5-1 | ASSLGASVTEQF
TRBV11-2 | ASSLAGNIQY
TRBV5-1 | ASSLARADTDTQY
TRBV4-1 | ASSQDFRATLSYEQY
TRBV28 | ASSLFGTNYGYT
TRBV27 | ASSPRGRNTEAF
TRBV30 | AWSSRVRGEAF
TRBV28 | ASSRDRGRFYGYT
TRBV11-2 | ASSSIGGLNEKLF
TRBV28 | ASSYTWGGNQPQH
TRBV28 | ASRPPGGIYGYT
TRBV9 | ASSVASGETYEQY
TRBV7-8 | ASGPGLSIYEQY
TRBV6-5 | ASSSRSPSNQPQH
TRBV19 | ASSIRKAGGYTGELF
TRBV15 | ATSSGQASPLH
TRBV4-2 | ASSQDTSGSYNEQF
TRBV4-2 | ASSQGWVTAGYSYEQY
TRBV6-5 | ASSRRSGSYNEQF
TRBV6-6 | ASSYRQSISYEQY
TRBV9 | ASSVGAGYEQY
TRBV7-9 | ASSSQGQAAHGYT
TRBV5-4 | ASSPDRETQY
TRBV5-1 | ASSLLGTSGRSYEQY
TRBV30 | AWSTEAGKLTQY
TRBV28 | ASSPATVYEQY
TRBV18 | ASSPSDRGYGYT
TRBV9 | ASSVGGGQGREAF
TRBV28 | ASRRQVGSQPQH
TRBV19 | ASSIGQGIPFYGYT
TRBV18 | ASSLDRSGQGPYEQY
TRBV7-2 | ASGRGLAGHEQY
TRBV10-3 | AIGKGGTDTQY
TRBV6-1 | ASSTGVQPQH
TRBV7-2 | ASSLDLQGNRGYT
TRBV21-1 | ASSKVATSGPYEQY
TRBV29-1 | SIRWRADEQY
TRBV4-2 | ASSPSNGGRHEQY
TRBV7-9 | ASSYDEGTSGRNIQY
TRBV7-2 | ASSPTFNSNYGYT
TRBV7-8 | ASSPTPLAGVGELF
TRBV19 | ASKRGGSEKLF
TRBV28 | ASSLNYGYT
TRBV11-2 | ASSLKRGGVGANVLT
TRBV4-3 | ASSRQWSGGATYNEQF
TRBV25-1 | ASSLTGDTGELF
TRBV4-1 | ASSQEGSRGRTDTQY
TRBV19 | ASSRRTGIGLYGYT
TRBV5-1 | ASSPGTDSSYEQY